The 22 T cell receptor beta chains in this list originate from one sample, sequenced in a study of shared clonotypes between healthy human individuals. The assay was immunoSEQ multiplex PCR, and TCRdb's table has in-frame clones only and misses some. The table lists more than 550,000 clones, roughly 72% of them singletons. The sample was memory CD4+ T cells sorted from blood. The subset is: CD45RA-negative fraction. The receptors come from a woman younger than 45 in good health.

This chain links TRBV19 with TRBJ2-7; 9 positions agree with TRBD1. This CDR3 contains 16 residues. V was clipped by 8 bases and J by 1 base; unmatched bases: 12. Looked up from germline, CDR1 is LNHDA and CDR2 is SQIVND (reference sequence). The CDR3 region is CASSGGTGYLSYEQYF. The CDR3 DNA sequence: TGTGCCAGTTCAGGGGGGACAGGGTACCTTTCCTACGAGCAGTACTTC.

This chain joins TRBV6-1 and TRBJ2-1; D may be TRBD2 (5 bases). Germline V gene data show CDR1 as MNHNS and CDR2 as SASEGT. The germline V and J ends were trimmed by 4 bases and 6 bases, with 13 bases remaining between them. This CDR3 region has 14 residues. CDR3 nucleotide sequence: TGTGCCAGCAGTGGGCTAGCAGAAGCCAATGAGCAGTTCTTC. Translating gives CASSGLAEANEQFF.

The genes are TRBV4-2 and TRBJ2-1, with D uncertain. V was pared by 1 base and J by 1 base, with 8 bases between. Germline values: CDR1 LGHNA, CDR2 YNFKEQ. The CDR3 loop spans 15 amino acids. The CDR3 loop is CASSQATRSYNEQFF. The DNA for the CDR3 is TGTGCCAGCAGCCAAGCTACCCGGTCCTACAATGAGCAGTTCTTC.

V usage is TRBV6-4 and J usage is TRBJ1-5; D is perhaps TRBD1 (5 bases). V shed 5 bases and J shed 4 bases, with 15 bases lying between them. CDR3 length equals 15 residues. CDR1 is MRHNA, CDR2 SNTAGT, per germline. This chain's CDR3 is CASSYRDQENQPQHF. In DNA, the CDR3 is TGTGCCAGCAGTTATCGGGACCAAGAAAATCAGCCCCAGCATTTT.

In this sample, this clone turned up a few times. The gene calls are TRBV6-6 and TRBJ1-1; 7 nucleotides align to TRBD1. Germline CDR1 and CDR2: MNHNY and SVGAGI (reference sequence). The CDR3 sequence is 13 residues long. With V trimmed by 7 bases and J by 6 bases, 8 bases remained unmatched. CDR3 sequence reads: CASTRQGSAEAFF. The CDR3 DNA follows: TGTGCCAGCACCAGACAGGGATCCGCTGAAGCTTTCTTT.

The chain carries TRBV19 and TRBJ1-1, with TRBD1 matching 9 bases. Trimming at V came to 7 bases and at J to 6 bases, leaving 12 bases not matched to a gene. The CDR3 runs 15 residues. Germline CDR1 and CDR2: LNHDA and SQIVND (reference sequence). The DNA of the CDR3 is TGTGCCAGTATCGAGAAGGTGGGGACAGGGCCTGAAGCTTTCTTT. Residues: CASIEKVGTGPEAFF.

Only one count was recorded for this clone. The chain has TRBV5-1 and TRBJ2-3; D is tentatively TRBD1 or TRBD2 (5 bases each). CDR1 and CDR2 (germline): SGHRS, YFSETQ. Trimming cost V 2 bases and J 10 bases, with 14 bases left between them. There are 13 residues in the CDR3. DNA for the CDR3: TGCGCCAGCAGCTTCCAGGGAGATCTCTCGCAGTATTTT. It translates to CASSFQGDLSQYF.

V is TRBV2 and J is TRBJ2-5; 7 bases map to TRBD1. The germline CDR1 and CDR2 sequences are SNHLY and FYNNEI. Trimming at V came to 4 bases and at J to 2 bases, leaving 4 bases not matched to a gene. The CDR3 consists of 14 residues. The CDR3 region is CASSAQGSQETQYF. CDR3 nucleotide sequence: TGTGCCAGCAGTGCACAGGGGTCTCAAGAGACCCAGTACTTC.

V is TRBV27 and J is TRBJ2-1; 7 positions agree with TRBD2. J gave up 7 bases and V 8 bases, and 11 bases lay outside the gene matches. The CDR3 consists of 14 residues. Germline loops: CDR1 MNHEY, CDR2 SMNVEV (reference sequence). CDR3 protein: CASGALTSYNEQFF. CDR3 coding DNA: TGTGCCAGCGGTGCCTTGACTAGCTATAATGAGCAGTTCTTC.

CDR3 region: CASSFSGSSYNEQFF. The CDR3 DNA reads TGTGCCAGCAGCTTCAGCGGGAGCTCCTACAATGAGCAGTTCTTC. J is TRBJ2-1 and V is TRBV5-5, with 8 bases fitting TRBD2. CDR1 is SGHKS, CDR2 YYEKEE, per germline (reference sequence). The CDR3 extends over 15 amino acids. V was clipped by 2 bases and J by 0 bases; unmatched bases: 1.

The chain carries TRBV28 and TRBJ2-1, with 7 bases aligning to TRBD2. The ends lost 1 base at V and 2 bases at J; junction bases unmatched: 5. CDR1 MDHEN and CDR2 SYDVKM come from the germline V gene. The CDR3 has 16 amino acids. The DNA of the CDR3 is TGTGCCAGCAGTTTATCGGCTAGCGGTGCCTACAATGAGCAGTTCTTC. As protein: CASSLSASGAYNEQFF. The variable domain in full, with the rest retrieved from reference TRBV28 and TRBJ2-1, is DVKVTQSSRYLVKRTGEKVFLECVQDMDHENMFWYRQDPGLGLRLIYFSYDVKMKEKGDIPEGYSVSREKKERFSLILESASTNQTSMYLCASSLSASGAYNEQFFGPGTRLTVL.

The rearrangement joins TRBV5-4 to TRBJ2-1, with 7 bases identical to TRBD2. CDR3 size: 16 residues. V lost 3 bases and J lost 0; bases outside the gene matches: 6. In germline, CDR1 is SGHNT, CDR2 YYREEE (reference sequence). CDR3 residues: CASSSPSGGSYNEQFF. Written as DNA, the CDR3 is TGTGCCAGCAGCTCCCCTAGCGGAGGCTCCTACAATGAGCAGTTCTTC.

Only one count was recorded for this clone. The chain carries TRBV2 and TRBJ2-5, with D perhaps TRBD1 (5 bases). The CDR3 is 15 amino acids. Deletions cut 5 bases from V and 4 bases from J, with 17 bases between. Germline V gene lookup returns CDR1 SNHLY and CDR2 FYNNEI. CDR3 loop: CASSFTGHSGETQYF. The DNA for the CDR3 is TGTGCCAGCAGTTTTACAGGACACTCTGGAGAGACCCAGTACTTC.

The V and J genes are TRBV5-5 and TRBJ1-2; TRBD1 is a possible D gene (6 bases). CDR3 size: 15 residues. V was pared by 4 bases and J by 1 base, with 14 bases between. Germline V lookup: CDR1 SGHKS, CDR2 YYEKEE (reference sequence). The CDR3 DNA sequence: TGTGCCAGCAGCCCGAGGGGGGCCAGTAACTATGGCTACACCTTC. This encodes CASSPRGASNYGYTF.

DNA for the CDR3: TGTGCCTGGAGTGCCGGGGCGGGGGACGAGCAGTACTTC. It translates to CAWSAGAGDEQYF. V and J are TRBV30 and TRBJ2-5, with 7 bases matching TRBD2. The end of the DNA fits TRBJ2-7 better, so the J call may be wrong. Germline V gene sequence: CDR1 GTSNPN, CDR2 SVGIG (reference sequence). CDR3 length: 13 amino acids.

With regard to this clone: A read error is possible here, since a much larger clone lies one base away. The chain couples TRBV7-9 to TRBJ2-2, with 9 bases identical to TRBD1. The CDR3 extends over 14 amino acids. V gave up 5 bases and J gave up 7 bases; unmatched junction bases: 5. Germline values: CDR1 SEHNR, CDR2 FQNEAQ (reference sequence). Here the CDR3 reads CASSPGQGNGELFF. The CDR3 DNA reads TGTGCCAGCAGCCCGGGACAGGGCAACGGGGAGCTGTTTTTT.

The V gene is TRBV27, the J gene TRBJ1-1, with D unclear. The CDR3 loop spans 13 amino acids. The germline CDR1 and CDR2 sequences are MNHEY and SMNVEV (reference sequence). The V and J ends lost 5 bases and 6 bases respectively, with 13 bases between them. The CDR3, as DNA: TGTGCCAGCAGTACACCCCCGGATTCTGAAGCTTTCTTT. Protein sequence: CASSTPPDSEAFF.

CDR3 amino acids: CASRTGTSFMGELFF. The CDR3 DNA reads TGTGCCAGCAGGACCGGGACTAGTTTCATGGGGGAGCTGTTTTTT. The chain recombines TRBV6-5 with TRBJ2-2, with 8 nucleotides matching TRBD2. Per the germline V gene, CDR1 is MNHEY and CDR2 is SVGAGI. This CDR3 region has 15 residues. V lost 6 bases and J lost 8; bases outside the gene matches: 11.

At least ten counts were recorded for this clone. V and J are TRBV4-2 and TRBJ2-2, with 8 positions matching TRBD1. This CDR3 region has 14 residues. V lost 8 bases and J lost 4; bases outside the gene matches: 6. The germline V gene encodes CDR1 LGHNA and CDR2 YNFKEQ. CDR3 protein: CASQLDRGTGELFF. The CDR3 DNA is TGTGCCAGCCAATTAGACAGGGGCACCGGGGAGCTGTTTTTT.

The chain carries TRBV28 and TRBJ2-5; D not resolved. CDR3 length: 13 amino acids. Per germline, CDR1 MDHEN and CDR2 SYDVKM. V shed 7 bases and J shed 5 bases, with 14 bases lying between them. In nucleotides, the CDR3 is TGTGCCAGCAATCCGGGCTCCGGGGAGACCCAGTACTTC. It codes for CASNPGSGETQYF.

The chain carries TRBV27 and TRBJ1-1; 9 bases are shared with TRBD1. The CDR3 runs 15 residues. Germline trimming cut 5 bases from V and 3 bases from J; bases unmatched to any gene: 7. Germline loops: CDR1 MNHEY, CDR2 SMNVEV (reference sequence). Written as DNA, the CDR3 is TGTGCCAGCAGTAGACCGGGACAGGGACACACTGAAGCTTTCTTT. It translates to CASSRPGQGHTEAFF.

The V and J genes are TRBV6-6 and TRBJ1-4, with a tentative D call TRBD1 (5 bases). Germline-derived CDR1 and CDR2 are MNHNY and SVGAGI (reference sequence). Trimming left V 5 bases short and J 6 bases short, with 13 bases between. The CDR3 covers 14 residues. The chain's CDR3 is CASSTGGSDEKLFF. The CDR3 nucleotides read TGTGCCAGCAGTACTGGGGGGTCGGATGAAAAACTGTTTTTT.